The 8 T cell receptor beta chains below were found in one sample sequenced in a study of T cell responses to AZD1222 COVID-19 vaccine. Method: immunoSEQ multiplex PCR; TCRdb's copy keeps in-frame clones and lacks some. The sample includes approximately 120,000 clones, 85% to 90% of them seen just once. This material consisted of peripheral blood, taken on day 0 of AZD1222 vaccination. The source of these receptors is an adult in good health.

This clone was seen a handful of times. V gene TRBV9 combines with J gene TRBJ2-2; 7 bases match TRBD1. CDR3 length: 14 residues. V was pared by 0 bases and J by 6 bases, with 2 bases of the junction left unmatched. The germline CDR1 and CDR2 sequences are SGDLS and YYNGEE. CDR3 amino acids: CASSVEGAPGELFF. DNA of the CDR3: TGTGCCAGCAGCGTAGAGGGGGCTCCCGGGGAGCTGTTTTTT.

The chain uses TRBV7-2 and TRBJ2-4; D might be TRBD1 (5 bases). In germline, CDR1 is SGHTA, CDR2 FQGNSA. This CDR3 has 15 amino acids. V lost 5 bases and J lost 2, with 13 bases in between. In DNA, the CDR3 is TGTGCCAGCAGCCCCGGACACGCTACCAAAAACATTCAGTACTTC. Translating it yields CASSPGHATKNIQYF.

This clone appeared a single time. The V call is TRBV10-3, the J call TRBJ2-2, with 11 bases identical to TRBD2. Germline CDR1 and CDR2: ENHRY and SYGVKD. The V segment lost 10 bases and the J segment 0 bases; nucleotides outside the gene matches: 4. The CDR3 totals 15 residues. This chain's CDR3 is CASSSGGTNTGELFF. CDR3 in DNA: TGTGCCAGCTCTAGCGGGGGGACGAACACCGGGGAGCTGTTTTTT.

This rearrangement joins TRBV3-1 (or the pseudogene TRBV3-2) to TRBJ2-7; maybe TRBD1 (5 bases). The V end lost 1 base, the J end lost 5 bases, and 15 bases lay between the germline ends. Germline-derived CDR1 and CDR2 are LGHDT and YNNKEL (reference sequence). There are 15 residues in the CDR3. CDR3 sequence reads: CASSQGLQAGHEQYF. The CDR3 DNA is TGTGCCAGCAGCCAAGGTCTACAGGCTGGCCACGAGCAGTACTTC.

The chain combines TRBV28 with TRBJ1-1; TRBD1 matches at 7 bases. The germline V gene encodes CDR1 MDHEN and CDR2 SYDVKM. V shed 10 bases and J 3 bases; nucleotides not matched to a gene: 17. CDR3 length: 16 residues. The CDR3 DNA sequence: TGTGCCACCTGTAGACCTACAGGGGCTAGGGACACTGAAGCTTTCTTT. It specifies CATCRPTGARDTEAFF. The full variable domain, completed using reference TRBV28 and TRBJ1-1, is DVKVTQSSRYLVKRTGEKVFLECVQDMDHENMFWYRQDPGLGLRLIYFSYDVKMKEKGDIPEGYSVSREKKERFSLILESASTNQTSMYLCATCRPTGARDTEAFFGQGTRLTVV.

V is TRBV10-1 and J is TRBJ1-1; D ambiguous. The CDR3 contains 13 residues. Germline V lookup: CDR1 WNHNN, CDR2 SYGVQD (reference sequence). The germline V and J ends were trimmed by 2 bases and 3 bases, with 7 bases remaining between them. The CDR3 DNA reads as TGCGCCAGCAGTGAGGAGCGGCACACTGAAGCTTTCTTT. Protein: CASSEERHTEAFF.

This chain connects TRBV2 to TRBJ1-1, with D unclear. V lost 6 bases to trimming and J lost 7 bases, with 15 bases between them. The length of the CDR3 is 13 residues. The V gene's germline CDR1 is SNHLY and CDR2 FYNNEI. CDR3 loop: CASRRDDPGEAFF. The DNA of the CDR3 is TGTGCCAGCAGGCGAGACGACCCAGGTGAAGCTTTCTTT. The full variable domain, with the rest looked up from reference TRBV2 and TRBJ1-1, is EPEVTQTPSHQVTQMGQEVILRCVPISNHLYFYWYRQILGQKVEFLVSFYNNEISEKSEIFDDQFSVERPDGSNFTLKIRSTKLEDSAMYFCASRRDDPGEAFFGQGTRLTVV.

The CDR3 DNA is TGTGCCAGCAGTTTGACAGGGGGAAGGTCACCCCTCCACTTT. Its translation is CASSLTGGRSPLHF. The chain has TRBV27 and TRBJ1-6; TRBD1 aligns across 9 bases. Trimming at V came to 3 bases and at J to 10 bases, leaving 4 bases not matched to a gene. Germline V gene sequence: CDR1 MNHEY, CDR2 SMNVEV (reference sequence). CDR3 length equals 14 residues.